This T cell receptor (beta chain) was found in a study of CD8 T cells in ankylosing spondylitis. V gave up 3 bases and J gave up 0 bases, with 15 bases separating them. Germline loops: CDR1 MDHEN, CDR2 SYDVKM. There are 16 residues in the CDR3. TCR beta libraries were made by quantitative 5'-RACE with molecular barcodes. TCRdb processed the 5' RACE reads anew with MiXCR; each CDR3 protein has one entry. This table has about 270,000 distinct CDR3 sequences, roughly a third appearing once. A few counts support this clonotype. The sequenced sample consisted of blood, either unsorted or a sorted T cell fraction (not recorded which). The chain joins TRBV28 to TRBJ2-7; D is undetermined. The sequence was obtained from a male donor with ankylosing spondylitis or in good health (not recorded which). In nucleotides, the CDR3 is TGTGCCAGCAGTTTCCCTTCAGGATCTAGCTCCTACGAGCAGTACTTC. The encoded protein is CASSFPSGSSSYEQYF. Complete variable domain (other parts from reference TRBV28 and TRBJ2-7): DVKVTQSSRYLVKRTGEKVFLECVQDMDHENMFWYRQDPGLGLRLIYFSYDVKMKEKGDIPEGYSVSREKKERFSLILESASTNQTSMYLCASSFPSGSSSYEQYFGPGTRLTVT.